A single T cell receptor beta chain is shown here with its context. Its antigen is not identified. This entry is derived from a study of cytomegalovirus exposure and HLA in healthy donors. Study results and limitations: In vitro confirmation showed a few CMV-associated chains to be CMV antigen specific.

This CDR3 region has 13 residues. Trimming left V 0 bases short and J 7 bases short, with 12 bases between. Germline values: CDR1 GTSNPN, CDR2 SVGIG (reference sequence). Use of 60 Vbeta and 13 Jbeta primers characterized the PCR. Here immunoSEQ multiplex PCR was the method, and the copy in TCRdb shows in-frame clones only, minus some. The sample contains approximately 150,000 clones, roughly 80% of which appear only once. This clonotype was obtained from a man aged 18-30 years in good health and CMV-seropositive. This rearrangement joins TRBV30 to TRBJ1-1; perhaps TRBD1 as D (5 bases). Sequences were obtained from PBMCs. CDR3 region: CAWSVRQGSEAFF. The CDR3 DNA sequence: TGTGCCTGGAGTGTACGGCAGGGTAGTGAAGCTTTCTTT. The whole variable domain, remainder taken from reference TRBV30 and TRBJ1-1, is SQTIHQWPATLVQPVGSPLSLECTVEGTSNPNLYWYRQAAGRGLQLLFYSVGIGQISSEVPQNLSASRPQDRQFILSSKKLLLSDSGFYLCAWSVRQGSEAFFGQGTRLTVV.